This T cell receptor (beta chain) was captured in a study of CD4 T cells in relation to SARS-CoV-2 and coronaviruses. Turning to the study itself: TCR beta CDR3s were sequenced after 10-day antigen culture of PBMCs. The negative reference was HIV-1 Nef peptide pool or peptide-free culture.

The assay was immunoSEQ multiplex PCR, and TCRdb's table has in-frame clones only and misses some. The table shows roughly 28,000 clones, with around 75% occurring only once. The CDR3 length is 14 residues. Germline loops: CDR1 LGHDT, CDR2 YNNKEL (reference sequence). With V trimmed by 4 bases and J by 5 bases, 6 bases remained unmatched. In regard to this clone: The antigen is not known.

The unexposed donors gave CD4+ T cells in about 2011-2018, prior to COVID-19. After approximately 10 days of culture, CD4+ T cells were isolated. Cells permitting, SARS-CoV-2 S/N and four cold-coronavirus spikes were tested on unexposed-donor CD4+ T cells. Fresh IL-2 medium replaced half the medium on days 3 and 7. The TCR originated in a human donor in good health. The specimen was CD4+ T cells from PBMCs, cultured in vitro. This rearrangement joins TRBV3-1 (or the pseudogene TRBV3-2) to TRBJ2-5; TRBD2 matches at 8 bases. CDR3 in amino acids: CASSLLAGWETQYF. The CDR3 DNA reads as TGTGCCAGCAGCCTCTTAGCGGGGTGGGAGACCCAGTACTTC.